The 12 T cell receptor beta chains listed next were all sequenced from one sample in a study of cytomegalovirus exposure and HLA in healthy donors. A multiplex PCR was run with 60 Vbeta primers and 13 Jbeta primers. Some clones are missing from TCRdb's copy, which holds only in-frame ones; the method was immunoSEQ multiplex PCR. The data contain about 94,000 clones, roughly 78% of them singletons. The sample taken for sequencing was PBMCs. These receptors all stem from an older woman in good health and CMV-seronegative.

This clone was recorded once. In the same sample, other DNA sequences code for this CDR3. V usage is TRBV6-5 and J usage is TRBJ1-2; no clear D gene. Germline V gives CDR1 MNHEY, CDR2 SVGAGI. The CDR3 runs to 13 residues. V gave up 2 bases and J gave up 3 bases, with 7 bases separating them. CDR3 region: CASSYAGYYGYTF. The CDR3 coding sequence is TGTGCCAGCAGTTACGCAGGCTACTATGGCTACACCTTC.

The V gene is TRBV5-1, the J gene TRBJ2-7; maybe TRBD2 (5 bases). V was clipped by 0 bases and J by 5 bases, with 15 bases between them. Germline-derived CDR1 and CDR2 are SGHRS and YFSETQ. The CDR3 covers 15 residues. CDR3 bases: TGCGCCAGCAGCTTGGACTCCAGGCCCGGGGACGAGCAGTACTTC. It yields the protein CASSLDSRPGDEQYF.

The chain has TRBV10-1 and TRBJ2-3; TRBD1 matches at 11 bases. This CDR3 is built from 15 residues. Trimming cost V 8 bases and J 4 bases; bases outside gene matches: 8. CDR1 and CDR2 from the germline V gene are WNHNN and SYGVQD (reference sequence). The chain's CDR3 is CASQPGQGEADTQYF. CDR3 nucleotides: TGCGCCAGCCAGCCGGGACAGGGGGAAGCAGATACGCAGTATTTT.

The chain links TRBV5-5 to TRBJ1-2; 8 positions agree with TRBD1. Germline CDR1 reads SGHKS; CDR2 reads YYEKEE (reference sequence). V lost 3 bases to trimming and J lost 8 bases; unmatched junction nucleotides: 12. The CDR3 loop spans 15 amino acids. CDR3 sequence (DNA): TGTGCCAGCAGCTCGACAGGGGCCAGTCGCTTAGGCTACACCTTC. Its translation: CASSSTGASRLGYTF.

The CDR3 spells CAWSVARGTSGYNEQFF. CDR3 nucleotides: TGTGCCTGGAGTGTGGCCCGGGGGACTAGTGGATACAATGAGCAGTTCTTC. The chain combines TRBV30 with TRBJ2-1; 8 nucleotides align to TRBD2. The junction had 11 bases not matched to a gene; V was cut back by 0 bases and J by 4 bases. The CDR3 runs to 17 residues. The germline gives CDR1 GTSNPN, CDR2 SVGIG (reference sequence).

This clone showed up just a few times. This rearrangement joins TRBV4-3 to TRBJ2-7, with 7 bases identical to TRBD2. The CDR3 runs 15 residues. V dropped 4 bases and J dropped 2; count of bases not matched to a gene: 8. Germline CDR1 is LGHNA and CDR2 is YSLEER. CDR3 DNA: TGCGCCAGCAGCCTTGGAAGTGGGGGGGCCTACGAGCAGTACTTC. This translates into CASSLGSGGAYEQYF.

The genes are TRBV4-1 and TRBJ2-7; 7 bases are shared with TRBD1. The CDR3 runs to 15 residues. Germline CDR1 is MGHRA and CDR2 is YSYEKL. Trimming at V came to 4 bases and at J to 5 bases, leaving 11 bases not matched to a gene. As DNA, the CDR3 is TGCGCCAGCAGCCCAACTCGGACAGGCTTCCACGAGCAGTACTTC. Amino acid sequence: CASSPTRTGFHEQYF.

Only a few counts were recorded for this clone. The V gene is TRBV2, the J gene TRBJ2-3; 11 bases align to TRBD2. CDR3 length: 16 amino acids. The V gene's germline CDR1 is SNHLY and CDR2 FYNNEI. V lost 3 bases to trimming and J lost 11 bases; unmatched junction nucleotides: 13. In DNA form, the CDR3 reads TGTGCCAGCAGTGACTTACTAGCGGGGGCCAAGGTCGAGCAGTATTTT. Translation gives CASSDLLAGAKVEQYF. The variable domain in full, completed from reference TRBV2 and TRBJ2-3, reads EPEVTQTPSHQVTQMGQEVILRCVPISNHLYFYWYRQILGQKVEFLVSFYNNEISEKSEIFDDQFSVERPDGSNFTLKIRSTKLEDSAMYFCASSDLLAGAKVEQYFGPGTRLTVL.

The chain is built from TRBV7-2 and TRBJ2-7, with D possibly being TRBD1 (6 bases). V gave up 5 bases and J gave up 4 bases, with 12 bases separating them. Germline CDR1 SGHTA, CDR2 FQGNSA. This CDR3 region has 13 residues. CDR3 residues: CASSRDTNYEQYF. Here the CDR3 DNA reads TGTGCCAGCAGCCGGGACACCAATTACGAGCAGTACTTC.

V is TRBV6-5 and J is TRBJ2-4; a possible D gene is TRBD2 (6 bases). The CDR3 runs to 14 residues. Germline V lookup: CDR1 MNHEY, CDR2 SVGAGI. Trimming cost V 5 bases and J 5 bases, with 13 bases left between them. CDR3 coding DNA: TGTGCCAGCAGTCGACTGGCGGGGCAAAACATTCAGTACTTC. This gives the protein CASSRLAGQNIQYF.

CDR3 amino acids: CASSQLTGTGELFF. CDR3 DNA sequence: TGCGCCAGCAGCCAACTGACGGGCACCGGGGAGCTGTTTTTT. V and J are TRBV4-3 and TRBJ2-2; D not resolved. Trimming removed 2 bases from V and 4 bases from J, with 8 bases in between. Germline assignment: CDR1 LGHNA and CDR2 YSLEER. The CDR3 has 14 residues.

The chain employs TRBV7-9 and TRBJ2-7; a possible D gene is TRBD1 (5 bases). Germline V gene sequence: CDR1 SEHNR, CDR2 FQNEAQ (reference sequence). The CDR3 spans 13 residues. V gave up 3 bases and J gave up 4 bases, with 10 bases separating them. CDR3 nucleotides: TGTGCCAGCAGCTTCCCCCAGGGATACGAGCAGTACTTC. Translated, it gives CASSFPQGYEQYF.